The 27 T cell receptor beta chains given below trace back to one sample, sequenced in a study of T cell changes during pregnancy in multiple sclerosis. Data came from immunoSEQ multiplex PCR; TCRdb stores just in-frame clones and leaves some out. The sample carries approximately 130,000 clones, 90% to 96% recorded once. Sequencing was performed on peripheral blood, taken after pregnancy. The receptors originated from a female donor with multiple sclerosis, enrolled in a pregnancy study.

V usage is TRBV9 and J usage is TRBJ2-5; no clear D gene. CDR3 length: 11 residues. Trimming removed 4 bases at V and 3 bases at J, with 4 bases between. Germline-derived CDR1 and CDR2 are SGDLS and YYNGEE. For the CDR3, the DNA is TGTGCCAGCAGCTCAGAAGAGACCCAGTACTTC. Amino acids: CASSSEETQYF.

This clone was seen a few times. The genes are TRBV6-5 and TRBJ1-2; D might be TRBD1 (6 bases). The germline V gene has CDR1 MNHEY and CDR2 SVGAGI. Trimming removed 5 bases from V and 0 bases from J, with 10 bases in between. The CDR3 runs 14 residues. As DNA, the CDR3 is TGTGCCAGCAGTCGACAGGAATCTAACTATGGCTACACCTTC. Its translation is CASSRQESNYGYTF.

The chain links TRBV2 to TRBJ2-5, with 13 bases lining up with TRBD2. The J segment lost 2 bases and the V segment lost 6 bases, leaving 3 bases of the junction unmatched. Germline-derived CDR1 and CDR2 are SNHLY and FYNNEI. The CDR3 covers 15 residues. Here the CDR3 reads CASSLTSGRQETQYF. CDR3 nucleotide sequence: TGTGCCAGCAGCCTGACTAGCGGGAGGCAAGAGACCCAGTACTTC.

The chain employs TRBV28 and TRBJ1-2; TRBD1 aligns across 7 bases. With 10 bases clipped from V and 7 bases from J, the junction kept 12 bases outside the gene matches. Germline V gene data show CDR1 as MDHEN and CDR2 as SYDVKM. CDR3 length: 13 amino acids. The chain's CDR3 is CATQKGDRVGYTF. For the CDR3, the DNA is TGTGCCACCCAAAAGGGCGACAGGGTTGGCTACACCTTC.

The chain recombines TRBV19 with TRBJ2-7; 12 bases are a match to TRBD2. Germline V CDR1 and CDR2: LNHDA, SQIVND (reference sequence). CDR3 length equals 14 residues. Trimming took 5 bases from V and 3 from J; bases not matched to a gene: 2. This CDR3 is CASSRLAGDYEQYF. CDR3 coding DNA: TGTGCCAGTAGTCGACTAGCGGGAGACTACGAGCAGTACTTC.

CDR3 sequence: CASSIDLGRSYNEQFF. DNA for the CDR3: TGTGCCAGTAGTATAGATCTTGGGCGCTCCTACAATGAGCAGTTCTTC. The V and J genes are TRBV19 and TRBJ2-1, with D hard to call. The CDR3 contains 16 residues. Trimming shortened V by 0 bases and J by 0 bases, and 9 bases separated the two germline ends. Germline CDR1 reads LNHDA; CDR2 reads SQIVND (reference sequence).

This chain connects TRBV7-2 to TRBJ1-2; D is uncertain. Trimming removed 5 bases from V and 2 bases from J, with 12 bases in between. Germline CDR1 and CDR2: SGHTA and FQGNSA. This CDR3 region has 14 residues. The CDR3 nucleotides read TGTGCCAGCAGCCTCTCTACAGAAAACTATGGCTACACCTTC. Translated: CASSLSTENYGYTF. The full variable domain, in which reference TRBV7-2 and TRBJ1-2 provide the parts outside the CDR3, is GAGVSQSPSNKVTEKGKDVELRCDPISGHTALYWYRQSLGQGLEFLIYFQGNSAPDKSGLPSDRFSAERTGGSVSTLTIQRTQQEDSAVYLCASSLSTENYGYTFGSGTRLTVV.

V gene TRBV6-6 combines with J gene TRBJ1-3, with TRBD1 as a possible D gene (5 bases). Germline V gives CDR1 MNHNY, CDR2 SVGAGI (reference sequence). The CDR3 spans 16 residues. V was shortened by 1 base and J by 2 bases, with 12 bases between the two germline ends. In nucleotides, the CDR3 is TGTGCCAGCAGTTACTTGTCGACAGTGACTGGAAACACCATATATTTT. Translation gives CASSYLSTVTGNTIYF.

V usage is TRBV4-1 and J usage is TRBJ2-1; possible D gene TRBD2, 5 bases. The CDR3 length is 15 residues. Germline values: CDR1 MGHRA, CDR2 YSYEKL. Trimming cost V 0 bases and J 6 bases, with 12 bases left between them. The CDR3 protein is CASSQERLAGNEQFF. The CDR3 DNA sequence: TGCGCCAGCAGCCAAGAAAGGCTAGCAGGCAATGAGCAGTTCTTC.

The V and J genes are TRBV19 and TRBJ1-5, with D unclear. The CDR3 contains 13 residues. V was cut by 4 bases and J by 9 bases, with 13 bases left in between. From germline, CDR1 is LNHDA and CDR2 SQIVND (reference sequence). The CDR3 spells CASSNPPVRPQHF. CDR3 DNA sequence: TGTGCCAGTAGTAACCCTCCGGTTCGGCCCCAGCATTTT.

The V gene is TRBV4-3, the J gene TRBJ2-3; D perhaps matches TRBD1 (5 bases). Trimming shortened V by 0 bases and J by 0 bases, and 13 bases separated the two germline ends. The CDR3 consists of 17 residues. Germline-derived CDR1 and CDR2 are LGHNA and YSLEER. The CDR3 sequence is CASSQDSGLISTDTQYF. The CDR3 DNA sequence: TGCGCCAGCAGCCAAGACTCAGGGTTAATCAGCACAGATACGCAGTATTTT.

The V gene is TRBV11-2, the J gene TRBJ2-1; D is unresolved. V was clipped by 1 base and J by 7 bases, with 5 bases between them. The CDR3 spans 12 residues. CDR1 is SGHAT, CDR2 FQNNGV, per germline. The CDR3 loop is CASSLARNEQFF. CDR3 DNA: TGTGCCAGCAGCTTAGCGCGGAATGAGCAGTTCTTC.

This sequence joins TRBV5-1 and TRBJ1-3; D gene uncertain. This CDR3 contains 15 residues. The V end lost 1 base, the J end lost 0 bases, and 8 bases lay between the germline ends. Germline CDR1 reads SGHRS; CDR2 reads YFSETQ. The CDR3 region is CASSLRESSGNTIYF. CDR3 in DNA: TGCGCCAGCAGCTTGCGGGAGAGCTCTGGAAACACCATATATTTT. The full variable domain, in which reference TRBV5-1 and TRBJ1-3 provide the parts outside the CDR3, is KAGVTQTPRYLIKTRGQQVTLSCSPISGHRSVSWYQQTPGQGLQFLFEYFSETQRNKGNFPGRFSGRQFSNSRSEMNVSTLELGDSALYLCASSLRESSGNTIYFGEGSWLTVV.

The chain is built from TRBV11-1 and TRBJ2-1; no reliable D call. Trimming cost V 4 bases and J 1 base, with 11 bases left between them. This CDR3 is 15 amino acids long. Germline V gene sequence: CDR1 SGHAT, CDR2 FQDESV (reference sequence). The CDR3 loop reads CASSSPTGSYNEQFF. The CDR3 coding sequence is TGTGCCAGCAGCTCCCCCACCGGGTCCTACAATGAGCAGTTCTTC.

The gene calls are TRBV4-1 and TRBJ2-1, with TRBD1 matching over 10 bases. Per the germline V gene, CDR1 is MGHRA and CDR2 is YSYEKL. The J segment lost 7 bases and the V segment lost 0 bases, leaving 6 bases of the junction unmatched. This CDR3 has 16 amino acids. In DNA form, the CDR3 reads TGCGCCAGCAGCCAAGACCCGGGACAGGGGAGGAATGAGCAGTTCTTC. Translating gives CASSQDPGQGRNEQFF.

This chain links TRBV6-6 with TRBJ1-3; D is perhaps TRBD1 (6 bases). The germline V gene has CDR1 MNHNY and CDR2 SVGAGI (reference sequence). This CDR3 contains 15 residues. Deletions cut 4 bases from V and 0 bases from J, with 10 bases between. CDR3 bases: TGTGCCAGCAGTTTTACAGGGTCCTCTGGAAACACCATATATTTT. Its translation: CASSFTGSSGNTIYF.

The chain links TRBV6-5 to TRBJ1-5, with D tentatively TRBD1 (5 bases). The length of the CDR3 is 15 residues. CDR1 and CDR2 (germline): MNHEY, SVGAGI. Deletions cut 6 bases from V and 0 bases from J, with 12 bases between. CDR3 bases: TGTGCCAGCAGCACGACAGCCGATAGCAATCAGCCCCAGCATTTT. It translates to CASSTTADSNQPQHF.

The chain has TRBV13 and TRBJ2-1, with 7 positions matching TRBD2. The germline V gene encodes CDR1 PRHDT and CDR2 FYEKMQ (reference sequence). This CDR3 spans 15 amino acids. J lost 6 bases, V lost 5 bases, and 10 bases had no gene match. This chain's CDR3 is CASSPTDLAVNEQFF. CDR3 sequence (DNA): TGTGCCAGCAGCCCGACGGACCTAGCGGTCAATGAGCAGTTCTTC. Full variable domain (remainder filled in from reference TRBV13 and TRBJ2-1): AAGVIQSPRHLIKEKRETATLKCYPIPRHDTVYWYQQGPGQDPQFLISFYEKMQSDKGSIPDRFSAQQFSDYHSELNMSSLELGDSALYFCASSPTDLAVNEQFFGPGTRLTVL.

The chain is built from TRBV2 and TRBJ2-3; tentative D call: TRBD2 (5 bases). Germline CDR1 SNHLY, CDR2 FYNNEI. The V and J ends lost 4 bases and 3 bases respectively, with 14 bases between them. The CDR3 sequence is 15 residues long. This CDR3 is CASSGWGRDTDTQYF. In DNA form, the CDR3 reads TGTGCCAGCAGTGGGTGGGGTCGGGATACAGATACGCAGTATTTT.

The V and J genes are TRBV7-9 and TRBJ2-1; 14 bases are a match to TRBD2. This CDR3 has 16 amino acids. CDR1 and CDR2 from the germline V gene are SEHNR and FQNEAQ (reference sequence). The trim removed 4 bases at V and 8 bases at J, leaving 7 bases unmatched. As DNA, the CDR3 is TGTGCCAGCAGCTCGAGGACTAGCGGGAGGATCGATGAGCAGTTCTTC. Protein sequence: CASSSRTSGRIDEQFF.

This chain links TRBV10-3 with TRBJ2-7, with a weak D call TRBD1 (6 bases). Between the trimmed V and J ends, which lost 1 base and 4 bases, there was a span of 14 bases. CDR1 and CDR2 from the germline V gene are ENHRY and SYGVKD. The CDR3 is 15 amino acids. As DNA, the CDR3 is TGTGCCATCAGTGAGTTCGGGGACACACAGTACGAGCAGTACTTC. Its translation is CAISEFGDTQYEQYF.

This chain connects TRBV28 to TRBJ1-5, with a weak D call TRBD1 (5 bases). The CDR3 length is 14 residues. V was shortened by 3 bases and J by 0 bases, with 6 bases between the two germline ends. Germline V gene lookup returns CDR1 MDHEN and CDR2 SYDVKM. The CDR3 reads CASSFGGSNQPQHF. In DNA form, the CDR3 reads TGTGCCAGCAGTTTCGGGGGTAGCAATCAGCCCCAGCATTTT.

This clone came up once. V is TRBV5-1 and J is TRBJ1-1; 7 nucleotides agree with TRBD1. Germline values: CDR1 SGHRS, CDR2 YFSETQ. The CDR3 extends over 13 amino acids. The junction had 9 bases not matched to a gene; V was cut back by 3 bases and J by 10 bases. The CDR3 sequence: CASSSTGTLGAFF. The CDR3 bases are TGCGCCAGCAGCTCGACAGGGACCCTTGGAGCTTTCTTT.

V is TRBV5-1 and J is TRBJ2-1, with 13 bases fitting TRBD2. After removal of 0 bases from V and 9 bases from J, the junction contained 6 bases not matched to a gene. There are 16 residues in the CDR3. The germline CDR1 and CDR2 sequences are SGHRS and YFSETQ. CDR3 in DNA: TGCGCCAGCAGCTTGGGACTAGCGGGAGGAGTTGGTGAGCAGTTCTTC. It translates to CASSLGLAGGVGEQFF.

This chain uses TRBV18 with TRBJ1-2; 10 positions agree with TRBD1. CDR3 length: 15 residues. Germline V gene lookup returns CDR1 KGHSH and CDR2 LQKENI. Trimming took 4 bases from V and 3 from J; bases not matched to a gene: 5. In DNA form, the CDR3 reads TGTGCCAGCTCACTAAGGGACAGGGGAGACTATGGCTACACCTTC. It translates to CASSLRDRGDYGYTF.

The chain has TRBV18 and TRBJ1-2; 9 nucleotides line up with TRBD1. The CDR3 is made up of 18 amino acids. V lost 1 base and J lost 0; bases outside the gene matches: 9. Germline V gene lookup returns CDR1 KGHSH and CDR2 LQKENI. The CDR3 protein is CASSPLRTGDIANYGYTF. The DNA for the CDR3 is TGTGCCAGCTCACCACTCAGGACAGGGGACATCGCTAACTATGGCTACACCTTC.

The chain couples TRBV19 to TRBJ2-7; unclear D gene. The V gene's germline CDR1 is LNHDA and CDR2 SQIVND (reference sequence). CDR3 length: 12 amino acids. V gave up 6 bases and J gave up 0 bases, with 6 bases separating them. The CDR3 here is CASSSNSYEQYF. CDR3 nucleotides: TGTGCCAGTAGCAGTAACTCCTACGAGCAGTACTTC.